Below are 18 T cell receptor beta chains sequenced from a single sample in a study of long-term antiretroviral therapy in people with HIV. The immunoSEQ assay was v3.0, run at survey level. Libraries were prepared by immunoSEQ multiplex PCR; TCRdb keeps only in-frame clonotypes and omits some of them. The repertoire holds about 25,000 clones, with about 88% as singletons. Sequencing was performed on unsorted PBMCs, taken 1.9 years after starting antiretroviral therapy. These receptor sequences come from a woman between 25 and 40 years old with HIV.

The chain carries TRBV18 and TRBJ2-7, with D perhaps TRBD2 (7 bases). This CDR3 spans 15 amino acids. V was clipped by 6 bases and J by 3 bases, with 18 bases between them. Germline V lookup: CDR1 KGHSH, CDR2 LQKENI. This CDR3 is CASSRAPGGYYEQYV. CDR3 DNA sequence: TGTGCCAGCTCGCGGGCCCCGGGGGGCTACTACGAGCAGTACGTC.

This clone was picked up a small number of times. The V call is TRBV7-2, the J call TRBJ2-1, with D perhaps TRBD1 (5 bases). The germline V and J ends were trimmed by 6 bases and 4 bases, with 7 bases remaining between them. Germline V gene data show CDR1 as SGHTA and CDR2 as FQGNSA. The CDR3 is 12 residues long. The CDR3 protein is CASSPGYNEQFF. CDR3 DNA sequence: TGTGCCAGCAGTCCAGGGTACAATGAGCAGTTCTTC.

The CDR3 sequence: CASSPGYTEAFF. CDR3 bases: TGTGCCAGCAGCCCAGGGTACACTGAAGCTTTCTTT. The rearrangement uses TRBV6-6 and TRBJ1-1; the D gene is possibly TRBD1 (5 bases). CDR3 length: 12 amino acids. Germline V gene sequence: CDR1 MNHNY, CDR2 SVGAGI (reference sequence). V shed 6 bases and J shed 3 bases, with 8 bases lying between them.

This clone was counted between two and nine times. CDR3 in DNA: TGTGCTAGTGGTTTGTTGGGGGCTGATTCACCCCTCCACTTT. Translated: CASGLLGADSPLHF. V usage is TRBV12-5 and J usage is TRBJ1-6; tentative D call: TRBD1 (6 bases). The CDR3 covers 14 residues. Trimming took off 2 bases at V and 8 bases at J, with 10 bases between the two ends. CDR1 is LGHNT and CDR2 is FRNRAP in the germline V gene.

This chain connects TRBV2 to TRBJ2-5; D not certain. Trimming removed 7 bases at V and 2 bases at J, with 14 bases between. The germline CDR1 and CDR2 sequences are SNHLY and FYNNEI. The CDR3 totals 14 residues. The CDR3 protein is CASKNPTGQETQYF. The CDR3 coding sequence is TGTGCCAGCAAGAACCCAACTGGACAAGAGACCCAGTACTTC.

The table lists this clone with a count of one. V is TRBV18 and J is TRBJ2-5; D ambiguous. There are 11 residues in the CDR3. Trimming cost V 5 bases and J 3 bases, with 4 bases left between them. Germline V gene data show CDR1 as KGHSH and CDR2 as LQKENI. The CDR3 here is CASSGKETQYF. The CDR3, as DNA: TGTGCCAGCTCAGGAAAAGAGACCCAGTACTTC.

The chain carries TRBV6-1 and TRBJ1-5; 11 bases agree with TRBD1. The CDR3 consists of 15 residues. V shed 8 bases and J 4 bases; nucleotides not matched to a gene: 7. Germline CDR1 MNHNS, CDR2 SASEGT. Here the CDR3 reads CASAWGTGGNQPQHF. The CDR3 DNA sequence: TGTGCCAGCGCGTGGGGGACAGGGGGTAATCAGCCCCAGCATTTT.

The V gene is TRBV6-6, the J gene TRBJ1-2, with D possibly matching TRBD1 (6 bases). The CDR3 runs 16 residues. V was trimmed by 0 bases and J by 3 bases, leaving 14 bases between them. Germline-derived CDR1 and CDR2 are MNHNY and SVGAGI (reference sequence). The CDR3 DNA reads TGTGCCAGCAGTTACTCAGGAAAGGGGGGGGACTATGGCTACACCTTC. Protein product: CASSYSGKGGDYGYTF.

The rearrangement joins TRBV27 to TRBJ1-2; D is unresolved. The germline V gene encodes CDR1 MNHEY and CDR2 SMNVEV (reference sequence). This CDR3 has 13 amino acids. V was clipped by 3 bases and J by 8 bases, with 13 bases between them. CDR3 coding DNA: TGTGCCAGCAGTTTTGGGGAGTCAGGAGGCTACACCTTC. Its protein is CASSFGESGGYTF.

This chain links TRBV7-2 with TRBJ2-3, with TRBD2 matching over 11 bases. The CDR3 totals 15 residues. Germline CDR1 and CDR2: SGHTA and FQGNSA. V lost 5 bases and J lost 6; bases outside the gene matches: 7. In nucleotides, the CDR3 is TGTGCCAGCAGCATTAGCGGGGGGGCTTTGGATACGCAGTATTTT. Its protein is CASSISGGALDTQYF.

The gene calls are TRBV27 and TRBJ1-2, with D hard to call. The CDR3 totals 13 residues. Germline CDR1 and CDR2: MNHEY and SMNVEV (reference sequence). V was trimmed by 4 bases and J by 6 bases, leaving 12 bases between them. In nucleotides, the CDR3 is TGTGCCAGCAGTTGGGCTGCCGGGAATGGCTACACCTTC. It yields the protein CASSWAAGNGYTF.

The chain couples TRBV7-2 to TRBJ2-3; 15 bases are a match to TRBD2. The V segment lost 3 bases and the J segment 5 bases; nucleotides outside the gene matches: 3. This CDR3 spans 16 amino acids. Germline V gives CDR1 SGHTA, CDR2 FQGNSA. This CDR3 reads CASSLGLAGGLDTQYF. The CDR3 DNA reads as TGTGCCAGCAGCTTGGGACTAGCGGGGGGTTTAGATACGCAGTATTTT.

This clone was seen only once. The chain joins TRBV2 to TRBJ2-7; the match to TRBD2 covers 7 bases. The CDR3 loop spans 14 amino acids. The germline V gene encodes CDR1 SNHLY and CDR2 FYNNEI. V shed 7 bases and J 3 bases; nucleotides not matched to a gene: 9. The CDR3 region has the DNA TGTGCCAGCACCTTCGGACTAGACAACTACGAGCAGTACTTC. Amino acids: CASTFGLDNYEQYF.

In DNA, the CDR3 is TGTGCCAGCAGCCAAGTACGGATGGGGGAGCTGAACACTGAAGCTTTCTTT. Translated: CASSQVRMGELNTEAFF. V and J are TRBV4-2 and TRBJ1-1; maybe TRBD1 (5 bases). CDR3 size: 17 residues. The V and J ends lost 1 base and 0 bases respectively, with 15 bases between them. CDR1 and CDR2 (germline): LGHNA, YNFKEQ.

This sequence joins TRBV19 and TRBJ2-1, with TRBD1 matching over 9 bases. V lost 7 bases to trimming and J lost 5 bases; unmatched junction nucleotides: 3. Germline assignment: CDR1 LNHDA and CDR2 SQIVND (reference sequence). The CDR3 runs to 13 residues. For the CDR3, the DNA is TGTGCCAGTACCGACAGGGGGAACAATGAGCAGTTCTTC. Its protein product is CASTDRGNNEQFF.

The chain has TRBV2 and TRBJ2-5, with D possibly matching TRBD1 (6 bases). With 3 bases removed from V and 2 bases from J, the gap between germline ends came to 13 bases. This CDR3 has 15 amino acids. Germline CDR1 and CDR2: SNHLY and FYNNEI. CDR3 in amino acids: CASSDLGHKQETQYF. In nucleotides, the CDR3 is TGTGCCAGCAGTGACTTGGGACATAAGCAAGAGACCCAGTACTTC.

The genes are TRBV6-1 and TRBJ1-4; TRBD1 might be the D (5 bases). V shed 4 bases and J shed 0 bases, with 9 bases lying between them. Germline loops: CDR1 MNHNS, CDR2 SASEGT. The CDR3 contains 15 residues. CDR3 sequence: CASSGGTATNEKLFF. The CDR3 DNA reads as TGTGCCAGCAGTGGTGGGACTGCAACTAATGAAAAACTGTTTTTT.

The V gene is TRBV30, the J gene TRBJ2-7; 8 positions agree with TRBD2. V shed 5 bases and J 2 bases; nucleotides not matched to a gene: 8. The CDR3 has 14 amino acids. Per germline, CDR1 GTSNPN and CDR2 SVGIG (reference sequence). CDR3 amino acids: CAWGSGVFPYEQYV. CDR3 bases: TGTGCCTGGGGTAGCGGGGTCTTTCCCTACGAGCAGTACGTC.